The 14 T cell receptor beta chains in this list originate from one sample, sequenced in a study of shared clonotypes between healthy human individuals. As defined, naive CD8 cells were CD45RO-negative and positively selected for CCR7, with terminally differentiated effector memory CD45RA+ cells excluded. Some clones are missing from TCRdb's copy, which holds only in-frame ones; the method was immunoSEQ multiplex PCR. Of about 2 million clones in the sample, just under 95% are singletons; the top ten hold 1.2%. The specimen sequenced was naive CD8+ T cells sorted from blood. Every receptor here comes from a man between 18 and 35 years old in good health.

CDR3 DNA sequence: TGTGCCAGCAGTTCCCCTCGTATCGGCTTTTATGGGGGCTACACCTTC. Its protein product is CASSSPRIGFYGGYTF. This chain links TRBV28 with TRBJ1-2, with unresolved D. Germline assignment: CDR1 MDHEN and CDR2 SYDVKM. V was clipped by 4 bases and J by 8 bases, with 23 bases between them. This CDR3 contains 16 residues.

This sequence joins TRBV5-1 and TRBJ2-5, with a weak D call TRBD1 (8 bases). V lost 3 bases and J 5 bases, leaving 17 bases between the germline ends. Germline assignment: CDR1 SGHRS and CDR2 YFSETQ. The CDR3 covers 15 residues. The CDR3 sequence: CASSSLTGEGETQYF. CDR3 sequence (DNA): TGCGCCAGCAGCTCCTTGACAGGGGAGGGCGAGACCCAGTACTTC.

The CDR3 DNA sequence: TGTGCCAGCAGCTTGGGGGAACCTTCCTACGAGCAGTACTTC. The encoded protein is CASSLGEPSYEQYF. The chain carries TRBV9 and TRBJ2-7, with D perhaps matching TRBD1 or TRBD2 (5 bases each). Germline CDR1 is SGDLS and CDR2 is YYNGEE. This CDR3 spans 14 amino acids. Trimming removed 4 bases at V and 1 base at J, with 12 bases between.

The chain links TRBV10-3 to TRBJ1-5, with D unclear. CDR1 is ENHRY and CDR2 is SYGVKD in the germline V gene. The germline V and J ends were trimmed by 0 bases and 0 bases, with 3 bases remaining between them. CDR3 size: 14 residues. Here the CDR3 reads CAISESYSNQPQHF. In DNA, the CDR3 is TGTGCCATCAGTGAGTCGTATAGCAATCAGCCCCAGCATTTT.

V and J are TRBV5-8 and TRBJ2-5; D might be TRBD1 (6 bases). This CDR3 has 18 amino acids. The V end lost 0 bases, the J end lost 4 bases, and 22 bases lay between the germline ends. Per germline, CDR1 SGHTS and CDR2 YDEGEE. The CDR3 region has the DNA TGTGCCAGCAGCTTGGCCGGGTATCTAGGGGGATTCCGAGAGACCCAGTACTTC. It is translated as CASSLAGYLGGFRETQYF.

A remark on this clone: The same CDR3 is also encoded by other DNA sequences in this sample. The chain combines TRBV4-1 with TRBJ1-2; 8 bases map to TRBD1. Germline CDR1 is MGHRA and CDR2 is YSYEKL. V shed 4 bases and J 7 bases; nucleotides not matched to a gene: 5. There are 13 residues in the CDR3. The CDR3 sequence is CASSLGQGVGYTF. CDR3 nucleotide sequence: TGCGCCAGCAGCCTCGGACAGGGCGTTGGCTACACCTTC.

The genes are TRBV25-1 and TRBJ2-1; D is uncertain. Germline values: CDR1 MGHDK, CDR2 SYGVNS. The CDR3 runs 12 residues. Trimming removed 5 bases at V and 3 bases at J, with 5 bases between. CDR3 DNA sequence: TGTGCCAGCAGTTGGGACTACAATGAGCAGTTCTTC. Amino acids: CASSWDYNEQFF. Combining the CDR3 with reference TRBV25-1 and TRBJ2-1 gives the whole variable domain EADIYQTPRYLVIGTGKKITLECSQTMGHDKMYWYQQDPGMELHLIHYSYGVNSTEKGDLSSESTVSRIRTEHFPLTLESARPSHTSQYLCASSWDYNEQFFGPGTRLTVL.

The chain combines TRBV19 with TRBJ2-2, with a possible D match to TRBD1 (5 bases). Trimming removed 0 bases at V and 2 bases at J, with 16 bases between. CDR1 is LNHDA and CDR2 is SQIVND in the germline V gene (reference sequence). The CDR3 is made up of 18 amino acids. The CDR3 sequence: CASSIDHATAYNTGELFF. The CDR3, as DNA: TGTGCCAGTAGTATAGATCATGCGACAGCCTATAACACCGGGGAGCTGTTTTTT.

V and J are TRBV30 and TRBJ2-1, with a tentative D call TRBD2 (6 bases). This CDR3 has 14 amino acids. The V and J ends lost 5 bases and 4 bases respectively, with 15 bases between them. Per germline, CDR1 GTSNPN and CDR2 SVGIG (reference sequence). The CDR3 loop is CAWLADLPYNEQFF. The CDR3, as DNA: TGTGCCTGGTTAGCGGATCTTCCTTACAATGAGCAGTTCTTC.

The chain uses TRBV15 and TRBJ2-2, with TRBD2 identical over 9 bases. This CDR3 region has 17 residues. Germline assignment: CDR1 LNHNV and CDR2 YYDKDF (reference sequence). V trimming: 0 bases; J trimming: 3 bases; junction bases outside the gene matches: 5. CDR3 in amino acids: CATSRDRLAGYTGELFF. The CDR3 nucleotides are TGTGCCACCAGCAGAGATCGGCTAGCGGGGTACACCGGGGAGCTGTTTTTT. Full variable domain (remainder filled in from reference TRBV15 and TRBJ2-2): DAMVIQNPRYQVTQFGKPVTLSCSQTLNHNVMYWYQQKSSQAPKLLFHYYDKDFNNEADTPDNFQSRRPNTSFCFLDIRSPGLGDTAMYLCATSRDRLAGYTGELFFGEGSRLTVL.

The rearrangement links TRBV30 to TRBJ2-7, with TRBD2 as a possible D gene (6 bases). The CDR3 runs 14 residues. CDR1 and CDR2 from the germline V gene are GTSNPN and SVGIG (reference sequence). The germline V and J ends were trimmed by 0 bases and 3 bases, with 12 bases remaining between them. This chain's CDR3 is CAWSVGLANYEQYF. The CDR3 nucleotides read TGTGCCTGGAGTGTAGGTCTAGCGAACTACGAGCAGTACTTC.

This chain joins TRBV7-2 and TRBJ2-7; 10 bases are a match to TRBD2. CDR3 length: 13 residues. Germline CDR1 is SGHTA and CDR2 is FQGNSA. J gave up 7 bases and V 8 bases, and 8 bases lay outside the gene matches. CDR3 protein: CASALAGGREQYF. The CDR3 DNA is TGTGCCAGCGCCTTAGCGGGAGGTCGAGAGCAGTACTTC.

This clone was seen more than once but under ten times. The V gene is TRBV7-9, the J gene TRBJ1-6; D gene ambiguous. From germline, CDR1 is SEHNR and CDR2 FQNEAQ (reference sequence). The V and J ends lost 5 bases and 0 bases respectively, with 14 bases between them. There are 17 residues in the CDR3. The DNA of the CDR3 is TGTGCCAGCAGCCCCGGCCCCGGTAGCTCCTATAATTCACCCCTCCACTTT. The encoded protein is CASSPGPGSSYNSPLHF.

The chain recombines TRBV4-1 with TRBJ2-7; D perhaps matches TRBD1 (8 bases). The germline gives CDR1 MGHRA, CDR2 YSYEKL. The CDR3 is 15 residues long. V gave up 0 bases and J gave up 3 bases, with 12 bases separating them. CDR3: CASSQEQGGYYEQYF. The CDR3 nucleotides are TGCGCCAGCAGCCAAGAACAGGGGGGGTACTACGAGCAGTACTTC.